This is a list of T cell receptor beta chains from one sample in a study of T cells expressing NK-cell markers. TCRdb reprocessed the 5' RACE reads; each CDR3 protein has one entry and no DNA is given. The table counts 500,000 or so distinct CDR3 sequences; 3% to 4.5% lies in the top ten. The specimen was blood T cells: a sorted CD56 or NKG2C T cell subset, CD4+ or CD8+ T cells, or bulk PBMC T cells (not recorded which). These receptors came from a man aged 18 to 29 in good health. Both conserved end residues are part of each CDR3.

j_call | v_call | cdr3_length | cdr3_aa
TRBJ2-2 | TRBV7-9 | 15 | CASSVGTHNTGELFF
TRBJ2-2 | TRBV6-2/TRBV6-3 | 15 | CASSGGGLHTGELFF
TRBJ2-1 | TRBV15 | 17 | CATSRDRRTSGYNEQFF
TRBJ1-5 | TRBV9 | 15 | CASSVASDGNQPQHF
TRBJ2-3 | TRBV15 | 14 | CATSRSVPPDTQYF
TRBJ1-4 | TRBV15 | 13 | CATSPTGNEKLFF
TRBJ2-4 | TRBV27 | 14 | CASSLTGLGDIQYF
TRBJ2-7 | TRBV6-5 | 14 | CASSYGISTNEQYF
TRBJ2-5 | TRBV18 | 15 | CASSSQQGAEETQYF
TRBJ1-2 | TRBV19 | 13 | CASSTGQGDGYTF
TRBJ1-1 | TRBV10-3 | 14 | CAISVQDLNTEAFF
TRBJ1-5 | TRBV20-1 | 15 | CSAKTGGSSNQPQHF
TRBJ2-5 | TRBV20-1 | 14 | CSAGTPSNGETQYF
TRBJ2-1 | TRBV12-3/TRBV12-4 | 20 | CASSLSPTSRSKSSYNEQFF